These T cell receptor beta chains were read from a single sample in a study of blood T cell repertoires in COVID-19. Measured with immunoSEQ multiplex PCR; TCRdb has only the in-frame clones, and not every one. This sample has about 250,000 clones, with about 91% found just once. Sequencing was performed on peripheral blood. The receptors shown here come from a woman in her 40s who had recovered from COVID-19. The CDR3 runs from the conserved cysteine through the conserved F or W. Fields, in order: clone size, D gene, J gene, V gene, CDR3 DNA, CDR3 protein. D genes are given only for firm matches. Size tells how often a clone was seen (once, few, many) or the class of an expanded clone, and some rows leave it out.

NA | NA | TRBJ1-5 | TRBV28 | TGTGCCAGCAGTTTGTGGGGGGAGAACAATCAGCCCCAGCATTTT | CASSLWGENNQPQHF
NA | TRBD1 | TRBJ2-5 | TRBV24-1 | TGTGCCACCAGTGCCACTCCGGGACAGCGACAAGAGACCCAGTACTTC | CATSATPGQRQETQYF
NA | NA | TRBJ1-5 | TRBV3-1/TRBV3-2 | TGTGCCAGCAGCCAAGGAGGGGTTGGGGAGGAGCCCCAGCATTTT | CASSQGGVGEEPQHF
NA | TRBD2 | TRBJ2-3 | TRBV19 | TGTGCCAGTAGTATAAGACTAGCGGGAGGGAAAGATACGCAGTATTTT | CASSIRLAGGKDTQYF
NA | TRBD1 | TRBJ2-7 | TRBV7-6 | TGTGCCAGCAGCCCACTCCGAAGCGACAGGGGGCGGGCTGCCTACGAGCAGTACTTC | CASSPLRSDRGRAAYEQYF
NA | NA | TRBJ2-3 | TRBV5-1 | TGCGCCAGCAGCTTGGGCGCGGGGGCCCCAGATACGCAGTATTTT | CASSLGAGAPDTQYF
NA | TRBD1 | TRBJ1-2 | TRBV19 | TGTGCCAGTAGTATCGTCGGGACAGGGGACCGCTATGGCTACACCTTC | CASSIVGTGDRYGYTF
NA | NA | TRBJ1-1 | TRBV6-5 | TGTGCCAGCAGTTACTCGTACAGGGTGGTTGAAGCTTTCTTT | CASSYSYRVVEAFF
NA | TRBD2 | TRBJ2-7 | TRBV5-1 | TGCGCCAGCAGCCCGCCCTTAAGCGGGGGGGCGGAAGAGCAGTACTTC | CASSPPLSGGAEEQYF
NA | NA | TRBJ2-6 | TRBV18 | TGTGCCAGCTCACCGCTCCCGAGGGGGGCCAACGTCCTGACTTTC | CASSPLPRGANVLTF
NA | TRBD1 | TRBJ1-1 | TRBV10-3 | TGTGCCATCAGTGAGTCGTTCGGGACAGAGAACACTGAAGCTTTCTTT | CAISESFGTENTEAFF
NA | TRBD2 | TRBJ2-1 | TRBV5-5 | TGTGCCAGCAGTAAAACTAGCGGTTCCTACAATGAGCAGTTCTTC | CASSKTSGSYNEQFF
NA | TRBD2 | TRBJ2-2 | TRBV5-1 | TGCGCCAGCAGCTCAAAGCGGGGGGACATCGGGGAGCTGTTTTTT | CASSSKRGDIGELFF
NA | NA | TRBJ2-2 | TRBV10-2 | TGCGCCAGCGCGGGGTCGGGCGGGGAGCTGTTTTTT | CASAGSGGELFF
NA | NA | TRBJ1-1 | TRBV6-5 | TGTGCCAGCAGTCCCCAAGCGGCGAACACTGAAGCTTTCTTT | CASSPQAANTEAFF
NA | NA | TRBJ1-1 | TRBV1 | TGCACCAGCAGCCAACCACGTTGGACAGGGGTTGAAGCTTTCTTT | CTSSQPRWTGVEAFF
once | TRBD2 | TRBJ2-5 | TRBV30 | TGTGCCTGGAGTGTCATGGGGGGGACGCGGGAGACCCAGTACTTC | CAWSVMGGTRETQYF
NA | TRBD1 | TRBJ1-2 | TRBV19 | TGTGCCAGTAGTACGGACAGGGGGTCTGGCTACACCTTC | CASSTDRGSGYTF
NA | NA | TRBJ2-7 | TRBV5-1 | TGCGCCAGCAGCTTGCTCACAAATTCCTACGAGCAGTACTTC | CASSLLTNSYEQYF
NA | NA | TRBJ2-5 | TRBV5-1 | TGCGCCAGCAGCTTGGAGGGACACCAGGGGACCCAGTACTTC | CASSLEGHQGTQYF
NA | NA | TRBJ1-4 | TRBV21-1 | TGTGCCAGCCGCCTCGAGGAACTGTTTTTT | CASRLEELFF
once | NA | TRBJ1-1 | TRBV2 | TGTGCCAGCAGTGGGGGATCCGGTCGGGGAGGTACTGAAGCTTTCTTT | CASSGGSGRGGTEAFF
NA | NA | TRBJ1-2 | TRBV19 | TGTGCCAGTACCCCCACAGGGAACTATGGCTACACCTTC | CASTPTGNYGYTF
NA | TRBD1 | TRBJ1-2 | TRBV4-1 | TGCGCCAGCAGCCAAGAAAGGGGACAGGGACGACATGGCTACACCTTC | CASSQERGQGRHGYTF
NA | NA | TRBJ1-6 | TRBV6-5 | TGTGCCAGCAGGAAAACTGATTCACCCCTCCACTTT | CASRKTDSPLHF
once | NA | TRBJ2-2 | TRBV24-1 | TGTGCCACCAGTGATGCTAAGGGGTTCCGGGAGCTGTTTTTT | CATSDAKGFRELFF
NA | TRBD1 | TRBJ2-6 | TRBV10-3 | TGTGCCACTCAACAGGGGTTCGGGGCCAACGTCCTGACTTTC | CATQQGFGANVLTF
NA | TRBD2 | TRBJ2-1 | TRBV7-2 | TGTGCCAGCCCTGGGACTAGCGGAGTCAGCTCCTACAATGAGCAGTTCTTC | CASPGTSGVSSYNEQFF
NA | TRBD2 | TRBJ2-5 | TRBV6-5 | TGTGCCAGCAGTTGGACTAGCGGGAGCCCCGCAGAGACCCAGTACTTC | CASSWTSGSPAETQYF